The clone carrying this T cell receptor beta chain was observed a few times. Its target is unknown. CDR1 LGHDT and CDR2 YNNKEL come from the germline V gene (reference sequence). V gave up 4 bases and J gave up 3 bases, with 13 bases separating them. The CDR3 consists of 15 residues. Exclusion followed for patients with uncontrolled infection, other autoimmune disease, pregnancy or lactation. Amplified TCR beta CDR3 regions derived from RNA transcripts. The primer set for the first-round RT-PCR of the TCR CDR3 was HTBI. From the multiplex PCR reads, TCRdb called clonotypes with MiXCR, one entry per CDR3 protein. The sample lists hundreds of thousands of distinct CDR3 sequences; about 20% were seen once. The entry originates in a study of T cells in Graves' hyperthyroidism and ophthalmopathy. The study, taken as a whole, reports: Peripheral blood also featured most of the thyroid clonotypes expanded above 0.001.

The receptor's source is a man under 40 with Graves' ophthalmopathy. Sample: blood. This rearrangement joins TRBV3-1 to TRBJ1-3; possibly TRBD1 for D (6 bases). For the CDR3, the DNA is TGTGCCAGCAGCCCCGGAGGGGGGTATGGAAACACCATATATTTT. It yields the protein CASSPGGGYGNTIYF.